This T cell receptor beta chain stems from a study of technical replicates of blood from a few donors. The repertoire was sequenced with immunoSEQ multiplex PCR; TCRdb's copy has only in-frame clones and lacks some. Among some 80,000 clones listed, 95% to 97% were seen once. The V and J ends lost 5 bases and 6 bases respectively, with 22 bases between them. The length of the CDR3 is 16 residues. Per the germline V gene, CDR1 is LNHDA and CDR2 is SQIVND (reference sequence). The clonotype comes from a human donor in good health. Sequencing was carried out using T cells isolated from PBMCs. The rearrangement links TRBV19 to TRBJ1-1, with D possibly matching TRBD1 (5 bases). The CDR3 region has the DNA TGTGCCAGTAGTCCAACGGGGGGATATACAGTTGCTGAAGCTTTCTTT. This encodes CASSPTGGYTVAEAFF.